Presented here are 29 T cell receptor beta chains from one specimen sequenced in a study of blood T cell repertoires in COVID-19. This table comes from immunoSEQ multiplex PCR, and its TCRdb copy is limited to in-frame clones, with some not included. The data show roughly 140,000 clones, with 88% seen just once and roughly a tenth held by the top ten. Sequenced: peripheral blood. The receptor set was obtained from a man aged 50-59 years with active or convalescent COVID-19.

This chain connects TRBV29-1 to TRBJ1-1, with D tentatively TRBD1 (5 bases). This CDR3 region has 11 residues. Germline CDR1 is SQVTM and CDR2 is ANQGSEA. V was clipped by 6 bases and J by 5 bases, with 10 bases between them. The CDR3 region is CSVRGHTEAFF. The CDR3, as DNA: TGCAGCGTCCGAGGACATACTGAAGCTTTCTTT.

The V and J genes are TRBV5-1 and TRBJ2-6, with 10 bases aligning to TRBD1. The ends lost 4 bases at V and 1 base at J; junction bases unmatched: 5. CDR1 and CDR2 (germline): SGHRS, YFSETQ. The CDR3 runs to 17 residues. In DNA form, the CDR3 reads TGCGCCAGCAGCCGGGACAGGGGACTGTCTGGGGCCAACGTCCTGACTTTC. It specifies CASSRDRGLSGANVLTF.

The chain joins TRBV4-1 to TRBJ2-1; perhaps TRBD2 as D (5 bases). Trimming took off 1 base at V and 8 bases at J, with 21 bases between the two ends. Germline V gene sequence: CDR1 MGHRA, CDR2 YSYEKL. There are 17 residues in the CDR3. The DNA for the CDR3 is TGCGCCAGCAGCCAAGGCCCGGCGCGGCGGGCCCTCGATGAGCAGTTCTTC. Protein: CASSQGPARRALDEQFF.

The V and J genes are TRBV5-1 and TRBJ2-1; TRBD1 matches 7 bases. The germline V gene has CDR1 SGHRS and CDR2 YFSETQ. CDR3 length: 15 amino acids. Trimming took 4 bases from V and 4 from J; bases not matched to a gene: 8. The CDR3 sequence is CASSLGQTSYNEQFF. Written as DNA, the CDR3 is TGCGCCAGCAGCCTGGGACAGACTTCTTACAATGAGCAGTTCTTC. The whole variable domain, remainder taken from reference TRBV5-1 and TRBJ2-1, is KAGVTQTPRYLIKTRGQQVTLSCSPISGHRSVSWYQQTPGQGLQFLFEYFSETQRNKGNFPGRFSGRQFSNSRSEMNVSTLELGDSALYLCASSLGQTSYNEQFFGPGTRLTVL.

Comment on this clone: Other DNA sequences in the same sample also yield this CDR3. The CDR3 loop is CASSSGLNTEAFF. CDR3 bases: TGTGCCAGCAGCTCAGGGTTGAACACTGAAGCTTTCTTT. The chain combines TRBV12-3 or TRBV12-4 with TRBJ1-1; D is possibly TRBD1 (5 bases). The CDR3 is 13 residues long. V gave up 6 bases and J gave up 0 bases, with 8 bases separating them.

This clone was found a few times. The chain links TRBV27 to TRBJ2-7; weak D call: TRBD1 (7 bases). V was pared by 6 bases and J by 2 bases, with 23 bases between. In germline, CDR1 is MNHEY, CDR2 SMNVEV (reference sequence). The CDR3 length is 17 residues. The chain's CDR3 is CASRLRGGGSLPYEQYF. Written as DNA, the CDR3 is TGTGCCAGCAGGCTCCGAGGAGGGGGCTCTCTTCCCTACGAGCAGTACTTC.

The chain recombines TRBV18 with TRBJ2-6; 7 bases agree with TRBD1. The CDR3 runs 21 residues. Per the germline V gene, CDR1 is KGHSH and CDR2 is LQKENI. V was pared by 3 bases and J by 1 base, with 18 bases of the junction left unmatched. The CDR3 region has the DNA TGTGCCAGCTCACCTATTGCTATCGGACAGGCCCCTAGGTCTGGGGCCAACGTCCTGACTTTC. Its translation: CASSPIAIGQAPRSGANVLTF.

The J gene is TRBJ1-6, the V gene TRBV7-3; D gene ambiguous. The V gene's germline CDR1 is SGHTA and CDR2 FQGTGA. Trimming cost V 3 bases and J 9 bases, with 12 bases left between them. The CDR3 is 14 amino acids. The CDR3 DNA is TGTGCCAGCAGCTTTGACGGGATGGGTTCACCCCTCCACTTT. Translation gives CASSFDGMGSPLHF.

This clone was observed once. The rearrangement links TRBV11-2 to TRBJ1-2, with 8 positions matching TRBD1. Per the germline V gene, CDR1 is SGHAT and CDR2 is FQNNGV. The CDR3 covers 17 residues. After removal of 2 bases from V and 2 bases from J, the junction contained 10 bases not matched to a gene. The CDR3 loop reads CASSLRRGDRGNYGYTF. The CDR3 DNA sequence: TGTGCCAGCAGCTTAAGGAGGGGAGACAGGGGAAACTATGGCTACACCTTC.

The gene calls are TRBV28 and TRBJ2-7; D is possibly TRBD2 (6 bases). This CDR3 has 14 amino acids. Germline V gene sequence: CDR1 MDHEN, CDR2 SYDVKM. V lost 2 bases and J lost 3, with 11 bases in between. CDR3 coding DNA: TGTGCCAGCAGTTTAGCGGGGCTAGTCTACGAGCAGTACTTC. As protein: CASSLAGLVYEQYF.

The chain joins TRBV14 to TRBJ2-7, with 11 bases aligning to TRBD2. The CDR3 runs to 14 residues. V lost 4 bases, J lost 5 bases, and 4 bases stayed unmatched. Germline CDR1 is SGHDN and CDR2 is FVKESK. CDR3 nucleotide sequence: TGTGCCAGCAGCCGACTGACTAGCGGGAACGAGCAGTACTTC. Translating it yields CASSRLTSGNEQYF.

J is TRBJ2-7 and V is TRBV23-1, with 7 bases fitting TRBD1. TRBV23-1 belongs to the ORF category, with a function that is uncertain. This CDR3 is 15 amino acids long. The junction had 6 bases not matched to a gene; V was cut back by 2 bases and J by 2 bases. The CDR3 reads CASSQPPDRAYEQYF. The CDR3 DNA is TGCGCCAGCAGTCAACCCCCCGACAGGGCCTACGAGCAGTACTTC.

The chain links TRBV21-1 to TRBJ2-3; TRBD2 is taken as the D call from the table, unchecked against the DNA. TRBV21-1 constitutes a pseudogene. The CDR3 covers 17 residues. CDR3 coding DNA: TGTGCCAGCAGCTTTACAGGAGAGGGAGGGCCCCCAGATACGCAGTATTTT. It yields the protein CASSFTGEGGPPDTQYF.

CDR3 sequence (DNA): TGTGCCAGCTCACCACAGGCAGGGATGAACTATGGCTACACCTTC. Residues: CASSPQAGMNYGYTF. V gene TRBV18 combines with J gene TRBJ1-2, with a possible D match to TRBD1 (5 bases). Germline-derived CDR1 and CDR2 are KGHSH and LQKENI. This CDR3 has 15 amino acids. Trimming pared 1 base from V and 2 bases from J, leaving 11 bases between. The whole variable domain, filled in from reference TRBV18 and TRBJ1-2, reads NAGVMQNPRHLVRRRGQEARLRCSPMKGHSHVYWYRQLPEEGLKFMVYLQKENIIDESGMPKERFSAEFPKEGPSILRIQQVVRGDSAAYFCASSPQAGMNYGYTFGSGTRLTVV.

The chain joins TRBV7-3 to TRBJ2-2, with 8 nucleotides matching TRBD1. This CDR3 has 15 amino acids. Per germline, CDR1 SGHTA and CDR2 FQGTGA. Trimming cost V 5 bases and J 2 bases; bases outside gene matches: 4. The CDR3 region has the DNA TGTGCCAGCAGCCAGGGACAGGTTAACACCGGGGAGCTGTTTTTT. Encoded protein: CASSQGQVNTGELFF.

The chain combines TRBV7-8 with TRBJ2-4; 7 bases match TRBD1. V dropped 3 bases and J dropped 2; count of bases not matched to a gene: 4. Per germline, CDR1 SGHVS and CDR2 FQNEAQ. There are 15 residues in the CDR3. CDR3 residues: CASSFPQGSKNIQYF. In DNA form, the CDR3 reads TGTGCCAGCAGCTTTCCACAGGGGTCCAAAAACATTCAGTACTTC.

The V and J genes are TRBV7-9 and TRBJ2-5; TRBD1 matches 8 bases. CDR1 SEHNR and CDR2 FQNEAQ come from the germline V gene (reference sequence). Trimming cost V 1 base and J 1 base; bases outside gene matches: 5. The CDR3 totals 16 residues. CDR3 DNA sequence: TGTGCCAGCAGCTTAGGCGCCAGGGGGCGCCAAGAGACCCAGTACTTC. As protein: CASSLGARGRQETQYF.

The chain recombines TRBV5-1 with TRBJ2-3, with a possible D match to TRBD1 (5 bases). V lost 4 bases and J 2 bases, leaving 14 bases between the germline ends. Germline CDR1 and CDR2: SGHRS and YFSETQ. CDR3 size: 15 residues. Written as DNA, the CDR3 is TGCGCCAGCAGCACGACAGTGATCTCCACAGATACGCAGTATTTT. It translates to CASSTTVISTDTQYF.

The CDR3 DNA sequence: TGTGCCAGCTCACCACTACAGGGTCCGAATTCACCCCTCCACTTT. The encoded protein is CASSPLQGPNSPLHF. The chain employs TRBV18 and TRBJ1-6; a weak D match, TRBD1 (6 bases). There are 15 residues in the CDR3. V was clipped by 1 base and J by 7 bases, with 11 bases between them. CDR1 and CDR2 from the germline V gene are KGHSH and LQKENI.

The V call is TRBV7-9, the J call TRBJ1-2; 9 bases are shared with TRBD1. CDR1 and CDR2 (germline): SEHNR, FQNEAQ (reference sequence). V was clipped by 3 bases and J by 4 bases; unmatched bases: 6. CDR3 length: 15 amino acids. The CDR3, as DNA: TGTGCCAGCAGCTTCGACAGGGGGGAAGTCTATGGCTACACCTTC. As protein: CASSFDRGEVYGYTF. The whole variable domain, remainder taken from reference TRBV7-9 and TRBJ1-2, is DTGVSQNPRHKITKRGQNVTFRCDPISEHNRLYWYRQTLGQGPEFLTYFQNEAQLEKSRLLSDRFSAERPKGSFSTLEIQRTEQGDSAMYLCASSFDRGEVYGYTFGSGTRLTVV.

The chain combines TRBV30 with TRBJ1-2; the D gene is possibly TRBD1 (6 bases). V lost 3 bases, J lost 8 bases, and 19 bases lay in between. The CDR3 sequence is 14 residues long. Germline CDR1 GTSNPN, CDR2 SVGIG (reference sequence). CDR3: CAWRVRGGPQGYTF. CDR3 DNA: TGTGCCTGGAGGGTTAGGGGGGGCCCCCAAGGCTACACCTTC.

V is TRBV28 and J is TRBJ2-7, with 7 bases lining up with TRBD1. This CDR3 comprises 16 residues. The germline V gene has CDR1 MDHEN and CDR2 SYDVKM. V shed 6 bases, J shed 1 base, and the junction held 12 bases outside the gene matches. CDR3 amino acids: CASRPRGTRFSYEQYF. The CDR3 nucleotides read TGTGCCAGCAGACCCAGGGGGACAAGGTTTTCCTACGAGCAGTACTTC.

The chain joins TRBV29-1 to TRBJ2-2, with unresolved D. Trimming removed 6 bases from V and 0 bases from J, with 11 bases in between. There are 14 residues in the CDR3. Germline V lookup: CDR1 SQVTM, CDR2 ANQGSEA. The chain's CDR3 is CSVLVSTNTGELFF. The CDR3 DNA is TGCAGCGTCCTCGTTAGCACGAACACCGGGGAGCTGTTTTTT.

This rearrangement joins TRBV6-5 to TRBJ2-4, with D maybe TRBD2 (5 bases). The germline gives CDR1 MNHEY, CDR2 SVGAGI. The CDR3 is 13 residues long. V was trimmed by 4 bases and J by 2 bases, leaving 6 bases between them. The CDR3 nucleotides read TGTGCCAGCAGTTCCGGGACCAAAAACATTCAGTACTTC. This gives the protein CASSSGTKNIQYF.

This clone was observed a single time. V and J are TRBV28 and TRBJ1-5; 11 bases fit TRBD1. The CDR3 is 15 residues long. The germline CDR1 and CDR2 sequences are MDHEN and SYDVKM. V lost 7 bases, J lost 5 bases, and 7 bases stayed unmatched. This CDR3 is CASIIGQGAHQPQHF. In nucleotides, the CDR3 is TGTGCCAGCATCATAGGACAGGGGGCCCATCAGCCCCAGCATTTT.

In this sample, this clone turned up once. The chain uses TRBV7-9 and TRBJ2-7, with 7 bases lining up with TRBD2. The junction had 5 bases not matched to a gene; V was cut back by 0 bases and J by 0 bases. Per germline, CDR1 SEHNR and CDR2 FQNEAQ (reference sequence). This CDR3 is built from 16 residues. DNA for the CDR3: TGTGCCAGCAGCTTAGCGGGCCCTAGCGGCTCCTACGAGCAGTACTTC. This encodes CASSLAGPSGSYEQYF.

The chain recombines TRBV5-6 with TRBJ2-1, with a tentative D call TRBD2 (6 bases). The V end lost 0 bases, the J end lost 2 bases, and 12 bases lay between the germline ends. Germline V gives CDR1 SGHDT, CDR2 YYEEEE. The CDR3 runs to 16 residues. In DNA form, the CDR3 reads TGTGCCAGCAGCTTGGTAGGTAGCGGACCCTACAATGAGCAGTTCTTC. Amino acids: CASSLVGSGPYNEQFF.

The genes are TRBV9 and TRBJ1-3; D possibly corresponds to TRBD1 (5 bases). The CDR3 sequence is 15 residues long. CDR1 is SGDLS, CDR2 YYNGEE, per germline. V lost 4 bases and J 0 bases, leaving 11 bases between the germline ends. The CDR3, as DNA: TGTGCCAGCAGCCCCGACAGCTACTCTGGAAACACCATATATTTT. Its translation is CASSPDSYSGNTIYF.

V usage is TRBV3-1 (or the pseudogene TRBV3-2) and J usage is TRBJ2-2; 13 bases align to TRBD2. After removal of 4 bases from V and 4 bases from J, the junction contained 0 bases not matched to a gene. Germline CDR1 is LGHDT and CDR2 is YNNKEL (reference sequence). The CDR3 covers 15 residues. Written as DNA, the CDR3 is TGTGCCAGCAGCCGGACTAGCGGGAGCACCGGGGAGCTGTTTTTT. Its protein is CASSRTSGSTGELFF.